This TCR beta chain emerged from a study of OX40 agonist ivuxolimab in advanced cancers. Study-wide context: Having had anti-PD-1, anti-PD-L1 or anti-CTLA-4 therapy before was allowed, and under 50% had some. Partial response was recorded in three patients: one hepatocellular carcinoma and two cutaneous melanoma cases. Overall study results and limits: At 0.1 to 3.0 mg/kg, clonal expansion of CD4+ and CD8+ blood T cells had occurred by week 6. Mean expanded clone counts were higher in CD8+ than CD4+ T cells.

With regard to this clone: Its antigen is undetermined.

Germline-derived CDR1 and CDR2 are SGDLS and YYNGEE. The V gene lost 0 bases and the J gene lost 5 bases, with 8 bases spanning the gap. The CDR3 consists of 13 residues. Sequenced by immunoSEQ multiplex PCR; TCRdb stores in-frame clones only, minus some. The sample contains tens of thousands of clones, around 89% of which appear only once. The chain combines TRBV9 with TRBJ1-1, with D unresolved. This TCR was recovered from an adult with an advanced solid tumor such as melanoma, head and neck, liver or kidney cancer. The sequencing used CD4+ or CD8+ T cells sorted from blood, collected in a trial of the OX40 agonist ivuxolimab. CDR3 in DNA: TGTGCCAGCAGCGTAGCAAGTTTTACTGAAGCTTTCTTT. This gives the protein CASSVASFTEAFF.